The source of this T cell receptor (beta chain) is a study of T cells in Graves' hyperthyroidism and ophthalmopathy. Study-wide findings and caveats: In the blood, most expanded thyroid clonotypes above 0.001 appeared as well. A model built on 13 V-J features separated ophthalmopathy from stable hyperthyroidism.

Per the germline V gene, CDR1 is SGHTA and CDR2 is FQGNSA. The CDR3 is 14 residues long. What was amplified from RNA transcripts were TCR beta CDR3 regions. TCR CDR3 underwent first-round RT-PCR with the HTBI primer set. Each CDR3 protein is one row after TCRdb ran MiXCR on the multiplex PCR reads. The table shows fewer than 700,000 distinct CDR3 sequences, with 17% occurring only once. Investigators excluded patients with uncontrolled infection, other autoimmune disease, pregnancy or lactation. The source of the PBMCs was over 8.5 ml of fresh peripheral blood. About this clonotype: Its target is not known. A much larger clone differs by one base, so this may be a read error.

The chain joins TRBV7-2 to TRBJ1-1; possible D gene TRBD1, 6 bases. The specimen sequenced was blood. The sequence was obtained from a woman between 18 and 30 years old with Graves' ophthalmopathy. CDR3 protein: CANSPSSDRGQAFF. The DNA for the CDR3 is TGTGCCAACAGCCCCTCCTCGGACAGAGGGCAAGCTTTCTTT.